This entry describes one T cell receptor beta chain. The sample originates from a study of T cell repertoires in urothelial bladder cancer. Produced via immunoSEQ multiplex PCR; TCRdb's table is partial and in-frame only. The profile shows around 12,000 clones, roughly 65% of them singletons. Germline CDR1 and CDR2: SGHTA and FQGNSA. The CDR3 is made up of 15 amino acids. The V and J ends lost 5 bases and 9 bases respectively, with 21 bases between them. The origin of this receptor is a human donor with urothelial carcinoma. The chain employs TRBV7-2 and TRBJ2-3; D is possibly TRBD1 (6 bases). Sequenced sample: tumor-infiltrating cells from bladder cancer. The CDR3 bases are TGTGCCAGCAGCACACAAGGACAGCCCCAGAGGACGCAGTATTTT. It translates to CASSTQGQPQRTQYF.